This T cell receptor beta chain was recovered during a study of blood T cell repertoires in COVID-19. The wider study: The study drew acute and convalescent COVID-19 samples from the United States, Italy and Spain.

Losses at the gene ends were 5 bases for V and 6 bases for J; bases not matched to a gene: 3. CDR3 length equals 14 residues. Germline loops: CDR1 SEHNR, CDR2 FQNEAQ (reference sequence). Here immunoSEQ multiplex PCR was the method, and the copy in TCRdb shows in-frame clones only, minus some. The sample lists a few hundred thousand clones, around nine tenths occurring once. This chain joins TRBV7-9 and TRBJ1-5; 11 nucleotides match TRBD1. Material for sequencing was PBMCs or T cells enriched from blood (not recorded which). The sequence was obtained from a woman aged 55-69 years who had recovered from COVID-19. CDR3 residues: CASSGQGATQPQHF. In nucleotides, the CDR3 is TGTGCCAGCAGCGGACAGGGGGCGACTCAGCCCCAGCATTTT. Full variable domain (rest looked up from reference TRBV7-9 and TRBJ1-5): DTGVSQNPRHKITKRGQNVTFRCDPISEHNRLYWYRQTLGQGPEFLTYFQNEAQLEKSRLLSDRFSAERPKGSFSTLEIQRTEQGDSAMYLCASSGQGATQPQHFGDGTRLSIL.